Listed below are T cell receptor beta chains from one sample, sequenced in a study of regulatory T cells in long-lasting Graves disease. One entry per CDR3 protein, called by TCRdb with MiXCR from the multiplex PCR reads. The sample holds almost 350,000 distinct CDR3 sequences, 15% to 20% seen once. The starting material was peripheral blood mononuclear cells (PBMCs), obtained when the disease was refractory, from a patient treated with antithyroid drugs. The receptors derive from a female donor with Graves disease. Both conserved end residues are part of each CDR3. Fields, in order: J gene, D gene, CDR3 length, V gene, clone size, CDR3 protein, CDR3 DNA. A D gene is named only where the DNA matches it firmly. A clone size is listed for some rows: how often the clone was seen (once, few, many), or a class if it is expanded.

J gene: TRBJ2-2
D gene: TRBD2
CDR3 length: 14
V gene: TRBV5-1
clone size: -
CDR3 protein: CATTWSSGAGELFF
CDR3 DNA: TGCGCCACCACCTGGAGTAGCGGGGCCGGGGAGCTGTTTTTT

J gene: TRBJ1-6
D gene: -
CDR3 length: 14
V gene: TRBV6-5
clone size: few
CDR3 protein: CASSLGSINSPLHF
CDR3 DNA: TGTGCCAGCAGTTTGGGGAGCATTAATTCACCCCTCCACTTT

J gene: TRBJ1-6
D gene: TRBD1
CDR3 length: 18
V gene: TRBV6-1
clone size: many
CDR3 protein: CASSPGQGYLSYNSPLHF
CDR3 DNA: TGTGCCAGCAGCCCCGGACAGGGATACCTCTCCTATAATTCACCCCTCCACTTT

J gene: TRBJ2-7
D gene: -
CDR3 length: 14
V gene: TRBV11-2
clone size: many
CDR3 protein: CASSLLDSTYEQYF
CDR3 DNA: TGTGCCAGCAGCTTACTGGACAGCACTTACGAGCAGTACTTC

J gene: TRBJ1-1
D gene: -
CDR3 length: 16
V gene: TRBV5-1
clone size: -
CDR3 protein: CASSSGPTGTREGASF
CDR3 DNA: TGCGCCAGCAGCTCCGGACCAACTGGGACCCGGGAGGGAGCTTCCTTT

J gene: TRBJ2-5
D gene: -
CDR3 length: 13
V gene: TRBV7-2
clone size: few
CDR3 protein: CASSLMTGKTQYF
CDR3 DNA: TGTGCCAGCAGCTTAATGACAGGAAAGACCCAGTACTTC

J gene: TRBJ2-7
D gene: -
CDR3 length: 14
V gene: TRBV20-1
clone size: many
CDR3 protein: CSARGWTPGFEQYF
CDR3 DNA: TGCAGTGCTAGAGGGTGGACTCCCGGGTTCGAGCAGTACTTC

J gene: TRBJ1-3
D gene: TRBD1
CDR3 length: 17
V gene: TRBV6-1
clone size: few
CDR3 protein: CASSEAPGQKSGNTIYF
CDR3 DNA: TGTGCCAGCAGTGAAGCGCCGGGACAGAAATCTGGAAACACCATATATTTT

J gene: TRBJ1-1
D gene: -
CDR3 length: 13
V gene: TRBV20-1
clone size: many
CDR3 protein: CSASGRLEAEAFF
CDR3 DNA: TGCAGTGCTAGTGGACGATTGGAGGCTGAAGCTTTCTTT

J gene: TRBJ2-7
D gene: TRBD1
CDR3 length: 15
V gene: TRBV10-3
clone size: many
CDR3 protein: CAISDAGGHLSEQYF
CDR3 DNA: TGTGCCATCAGTGATGCAGGGGGCCACCTTAGCGAGCAGTACTTC

J gene: TRBJ2-1
D gene: -
CDR3 length: 17
V gene: TRBV7-2
clone size: -
CDR3 protein: CASSLAPQNSGGDEQFF
CDR3 DNA: TGTGCCAGCAGCTTGGCCCCCCAAAACTCAGGAGGAGATGAGCAGTTCTTC

J gene: TRBJ1-5
D gene: -
CDR3 length: 15
V gene: TRBV2
clone size: many
CDR3 protein: CASSEVEGGNQPQHF
CDR3 DNA: TGTGCCAGCAGTGAAGTTGAGGGTGGCAATCAGCCCCAGCATTTT

J gene: TRBJ1-6
D gene: -
CDR3 length: 14
V gene: TRBV30
clone size: -
CDR3 protein: CAWSYAQRNSPLHF
CDR3 DNA: TGTGCCTGGAGTTACGCACAGAGGAATTCACCCCTCCACTTT